The clone carrying this T cell receptor (beta chain) is classed as medium-sized. As yet, its antigen is unknown. Time point of the sample: sample taken at primary tumor resection. The data originate from a study of spatial heterogeneity in lung cancer. Study-wide points: Mutation counts in tumors were tracked by counts of expanded intratumoral alpha and beta TCRs.

TCRdb fed the 5' RACE reads into MiXCR, producing one record per CDR3 protein. The repertoire consists of several thousand distinct CDR3 sequences, with 25% to 35% occurring once and the leading ten covering roughly 24%. The CDR3 has 15 residues. V dropped 5 bases and J dropped 2 bases, with 14 bases sitting between them. Germline V gene data show CDR1 as SGHTA and CDR2 as FQGTGA. This receptor was taken from a male donor with early-stage non-small cell lung cancer. This chain uses TRBV7-3 with TRBJ2-3; D is tentatively TRBD1 or TRBD2 (5 bases each). The input for sequencing was lung tumor tissue, taken at surgery. CDR3 DNA: TGTGCCAGCAGCCCTCACCGGGACCACACAGATACGCAGTATTTT. This sequence encodes CASSPHRDHTDTQYF.